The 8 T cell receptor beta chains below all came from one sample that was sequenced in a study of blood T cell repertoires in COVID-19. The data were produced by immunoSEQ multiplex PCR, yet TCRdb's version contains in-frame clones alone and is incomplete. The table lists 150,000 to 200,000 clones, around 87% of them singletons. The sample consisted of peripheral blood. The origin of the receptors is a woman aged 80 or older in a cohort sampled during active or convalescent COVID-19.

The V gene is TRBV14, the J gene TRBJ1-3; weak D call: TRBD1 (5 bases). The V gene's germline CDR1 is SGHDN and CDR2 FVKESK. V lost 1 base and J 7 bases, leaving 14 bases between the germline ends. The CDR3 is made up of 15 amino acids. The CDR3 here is CASSQVWGSGNTIYF. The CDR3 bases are TGTGCCAGCAGCCAAGTATGGGGATCAGGGAACACCATATATTTT.

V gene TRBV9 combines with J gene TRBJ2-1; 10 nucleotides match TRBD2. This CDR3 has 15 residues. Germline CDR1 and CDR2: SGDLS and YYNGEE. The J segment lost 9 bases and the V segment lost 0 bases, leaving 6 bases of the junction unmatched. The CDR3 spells CASSVGIAGGGEQFF. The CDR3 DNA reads TGTGCCAGCAGCGTAGGGATAGCGGGAGGCGGTGAGCAGTTCTTC.

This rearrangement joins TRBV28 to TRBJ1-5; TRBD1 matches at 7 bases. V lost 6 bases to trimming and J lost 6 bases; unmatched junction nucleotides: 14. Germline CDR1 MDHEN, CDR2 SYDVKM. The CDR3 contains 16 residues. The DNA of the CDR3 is TGTGCCAGCAGCCTAGGGGGCCGGGTGCGACCTCAGCCCCAGCATTTT. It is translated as CASSLGGRVRPQPQHF.

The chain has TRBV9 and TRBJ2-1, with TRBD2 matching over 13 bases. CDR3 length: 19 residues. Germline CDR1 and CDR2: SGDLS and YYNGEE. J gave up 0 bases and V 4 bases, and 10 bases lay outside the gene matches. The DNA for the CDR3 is TGTGCCAGCAGCCTAAGGACTAGCGGGAGACCCAACTCCTACAATGAGCAGTTCTTC. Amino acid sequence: CASSLRTSGRPNSYNEQFF.

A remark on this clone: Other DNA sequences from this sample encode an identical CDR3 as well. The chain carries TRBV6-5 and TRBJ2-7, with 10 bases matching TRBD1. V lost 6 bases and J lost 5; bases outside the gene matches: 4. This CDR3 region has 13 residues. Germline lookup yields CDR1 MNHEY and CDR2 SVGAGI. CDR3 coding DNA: TGTGCCAGCAGCCTCGGACAGGGGGACGAGCAGTACGTC. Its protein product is CASSLGQGDEQYV.

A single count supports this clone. The CDR3 spells CASSPRGRGGLETQYF. For the CDR3, the DNA is TGTGCCAGCAGCCCAAGAGGGCGGGGGGGCCTAGAGACCCAGTACTTC. The V call is TRBV2, the J call TRBJ2-5; 9 bases map to TRBD2. Germline V CDR1 and CDR2: SNHLY, FYNNEI. The CDR3 covers 16 residues. Unmatched junction bases numbered 12, after V lost 6 bases and J lost 4 bases.

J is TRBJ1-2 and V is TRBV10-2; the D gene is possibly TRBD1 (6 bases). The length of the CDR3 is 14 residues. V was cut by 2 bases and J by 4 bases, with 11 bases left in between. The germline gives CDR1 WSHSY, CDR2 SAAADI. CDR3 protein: CASSERTVFYGYTF. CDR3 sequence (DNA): TGCGCCAGCAGTGAGAGGACAGTTTTCTATGGCTACACCTTC.

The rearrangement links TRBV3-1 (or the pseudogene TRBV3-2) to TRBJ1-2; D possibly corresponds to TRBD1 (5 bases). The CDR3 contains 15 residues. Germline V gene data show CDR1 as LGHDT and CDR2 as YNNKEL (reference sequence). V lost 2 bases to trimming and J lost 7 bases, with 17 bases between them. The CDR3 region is CASSQLRRGSGGYTF. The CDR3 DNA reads TGTGCCAGCAGCCAATTGAGACGGGGGTCGGGTGGCTACACCTTC.